This T cell receptor beta chain was observed in a study of blood T cells in healthy people across ages. PCR was performed a second time for roughly 7 to 11 cycles using a sample-barcoded 5' primer and a J-beta primer mix. TCRdb reprocessed the 5' RACE reads with MiXCR, giving one entry per CDR3 protein. The sample lists 1.5 million to 2 million distinct CDR3 sequences, about 30% occurring once. The CDR3 spans 18 residues. CDR1 is MGHRA, CDR2 YSYEKL, per germline. V was clipped by 0 bases and J by 6 bases; unmatched bases: 9. This clonotype was observed a few times. The rearrangement uses TRBV4-1 and TRBJ1-6; TRBD1 agrees at 9 bases. The sample comprised blood. The receptor was derived from a young woman in good health. This CDR3 is CASSQDVPWTGVNSPLHF. The CDR3 DNA reads as TGCGCCAGCAGCCAAGACGTCCCCTGGACAGGGGTTAATTCACCCCTCCACTTT.